Below, 27 T cell receptor beta chains from the same sample are listed, as sequenced in a study of long-term antiretroviral therapy in people with HIV. They ran version v3.0 of the immunoSEQ assay at survey level. TCRdb's table, derived via immunoSEQ multiplex PCR, lists solely in-frame clones and lacks some. The sample includes 20,000 to 25,000 clones, around 84% of them seen just once. Material: unsorted PBMCs, obtained 0.2 years after starting antiretroviral therapy. The receptors were gathered from a young woman with HIV.

The chain combines TRBV30 with TRBJ1-2; D gene unclear. Germline V gives CDR1 GTSNPN, CDR2 SVGIG (reference sequence). This CDR3 contains 13 residues. Between the trimmed V and J ends, which lost 7 bases and 1 base, there was a span of 13 bases. The CDR3 bases are TGTGCCTCCTCCGGGCCTAATAACTATGGCTACACCTTC. It encodes CASSGPNNYGYTF.

The chain recombines TRBV5-1 with TRBJ2-2; D not resolved. The ends were cut back, 2 bases at V and 0 bases at J, with 11 bases in the middle. Germline V gene lookup returns CDR1 SGHRS and CDR2 YFSETQ. This CDR3 has 16 amino acids. The CDR3 DNA reads as TGCGCCAGCAGCTTTTACAGCAGCACGAACACCGGGGAGCTGTTTTTT. This encodes CASSFYSSTNTGELFF.

The V call is TRBV19, the J call TRBJ2-2, with TRBD2 as a possible D gene (5 bases). CDR1 and CDR2 from the germline V gene are LNHDA and SQIVND (reference sequence). V shed 3 bases and J shed 4 bases, with 9 bases lying between them. The CDR3 is 14 amino acids. Written as DNA, the CDR3 is TGTGCCAGTAGTATCCCCGGGGTCACCGGGGAGCTGTTTTTT. Translation gives CASSIPGVTGELFF.

The V call is TRBV5-1, the J call TRBJ2-2; D is uncertain. Germline CDR1 SGHRS, CDR2 YFSETQ. Deletions cut 4 bases from V and 6 bases from J, with 7 bases between. The CDR3 consists of 12 residues. The CDR3 DNA reads as TGCGCCAGCAGCGAAGCATCCGGGGAGCTGTTTTTT. Translated: CASSEASGELFF.

The chain carries TRBV9 and TRBJ1-2; D is undetermined. Per the germline V gene, CDR1 is SGDLS and CDR2 is YYNGEE. The CDR3 covers 13 residues. Trimming cost V 1 base and J 6 bases, with 10 bases left between them. DNA of the CDR3: TGTGCCAGCAGCGTAAATACGGCTAATGGCTACACCTTC. Protein sequence: CASSVNTANGYTF.

V usage is TRBV9 and J usage is TRBJ2-7, with TRBD2 as a possible D gene (5 bases). The CDR3 is made up of 13 amino acids. The germline gives CDR1 SGDLS, CDR2 YYNGEE. V was trimmed by 0 bases and J by 7 bases, leaving 11 bases between them. CDR3 sequence reads: CASSVDGTGEQYF. The CDR3 bases are TGTGCCAGCAGCGTAGACGGCACGGGGGAGCAGTACTTC.

The chain joins TRBV10-3 to TRBJ1-2, with D tentatively TRBD1 (6 bases). Germline CDR1 is ENHRY and CDR2 is SYGVKD. V was clipped by 8 bases and J by 4 bases, with 20 bases between them. The CDR3 is 15 amino acids. CDR3 DNA sequence: TGTGCCATCGGACGGGGACACACGACACTCTATGGCTACACCTTC. Translating gives CAIGRGHTTLYGYTF.

This chain uses TRBV29-1 with TRBJ1-1; D is undetermined. The V end lost 1 base, the J end lost 2 bases, and 2 bases lay between the germline ends. From germline, CDR1 is SQVTM and CDR2 ANQGSEA. The CDR3 length is 11 residues. The CDR3 region is CSVEANTEAFF. The DNA for the CDR3 is TGCAGCGTTGAAGCTAACACTGAAGCTTTCTTT. The full variable domain, with the rest looked up from reference TRBV29-1 and TRBJ1-1, is SAVISQKPSRDICQRGTSLTIQCQVDSQVTMMFWYRQQPGQSLTLIATANQGSEATYESGFVIDKFPISRPNLTFSTLTVSNMSPEDSSIYLCSVEANTEAFFGQGTRLTVV.

The chain couples TRBV6-1 to TRBJ1-3; 9 bases align to TRBD1. There are 14 residues in the CDR3. CDR1 is MNHNS and CDR2 is SASEGT in the germline V gene. V lost 7 bases, J lost 2 bases, and 3 bases stayed unmatched. The CDR3 protein is CASKTGGPGNTIYF. The CDR3 DNA reads TGTGCCAGCAAGACAGGGGGGCCTGGAAACACCATATATTTT.

This clone has a handful of counts. V is TRBV7-9 and J is TRBJ1-1, with 7 nucleotides matching TRBD1. The CDR3 sequence is 13 residues long. CDR1 and CDR2 (germline): SEHNR, FQNEAQ (reference sequence). With 8 bases clipped from V and 1 base from J, the junction kept 4 bases outside the gene matches. CDR3 coding DNA: TGTGCCAGCGCGGGACAGCCGAACACTGAAGCTTTCTTT. Protein: CASAGQPNTEAFF.

This clone has a handful of counts. V and J are TRBV19 and TRBJ1-1, with 10 positions matching TRBD1. The J segment lost 7 bases and the V segment lost 5 bases, leaving 7 bases of the junction unmatched. Germline V gene sequence: CDR1 LNHDA, CDR2 SQIVND (reference sequence). This CDR3 has 14 residues. The CDR3 DNA sequence: TGTGCCAGTAGTCCCGGGACAGGGGCCCGTGAAGCTTTCTTT. Amino acids: CASSPGTGAREAFF.

CDR3 loop: CASSPVGGFNEKLFF. The CDR3 nucleotides are TGTGCCAGCAGCCCCGTCGGAGGTTTTAATGAAAAACTGTTTTTT. The chain is built from TRBV5-5 and TRBJ1-4, with D unclear. Germline CDR1 and CDR2: SGHKS and YYEKEE (reference sequence). CDR3 length: 15 amino acids. V shed 4 bases and J shed 4 bases, with 14 bases lying between them.

Notes on this clone: The sample holds other DNA sequences that translate to the same CDR3. The chain carries TRBV5-6 and TRBJ2-3, with 8 bases fitting TRBD1. The trim removed 0 bases at V and 5 bases at J, leaving 5 bases unmatched. The length of the CDR3 is 15 residues. CDR1 is SGHDT, CDR2 YYEEEE, per germline. Here the CDR3 reads CASSLVSGGVDTQYF. The CDR3 DNA follows: TGTGCCAGCAGCTTGGTGTCAGGGGGCGTAGATACGCAGTATTTT.

V gene TRBV19 combines with J gene TRBJ1-1, with D maybe TRBD1 (6 bases). The CDR3 runs 13 residues. V lost 6 bases to trimming and J lost 5 bases, with 13 bases between them. The germline gives CDR1 LNHDA, CDR2 SQIVND (reference sequence). Written as DNA, the CDR3 is TGTGCCAGTAGCGCAGGGGTGGGTACTGAAGCTTTCTTT. This encodes CASSAGVGTEAFF.

This chain joins TRBV20-1 and TRBJ1-1; D gene ambiguous. The V gene lost 6 bases and the J gene lost 5 bases, with 10 bases spanning the gap. Germline V lookup: CDR1 DFQATT, CDR2 SNEGSKA (reference sequence). The CDR3 length is 11 residues. CDR3 nucleotide sequence: TGCAGTGCCACTTGGAGGACTGAAGCTTTCTTT. It is translated as CSATWRTEAFF.

The chain uses TRBV30 and TRBJ1-1, with a weak D call TRBD1 (5 bases). In germline, CDR1 is GTSNPN, CDR2 SVGIG (reference sequence). The CDR3 loop spans 12 amino acids. V was clipped by 6 bases and J by 5 bases, with 13 bases between them. CDR3 in DNA: TGTGCCTGCGAGATGGGGGGAACTGAAGCTTTCTTT. It is translated as CACEMGGTEAFF.

This chain joins TRBV14 and TRBJ2-7; unclear D gene. This CDR3 is 14 amino acids long. CDR1 is SGHDN and CDR2 is FVKESK in the germline V gene. V gave up 1 base and J gave up 6 bases, with 13 bases separating them. CDR3 sequence reads: CASSQGTTTSEQYF. The CDR3 coding sequence is TGTGCCAGCAGCCAAGGCACGACGACCAGCGAGCAGTACTTC.

The rearrangement links TRBV7-2 to TRBJ1-6; D is possibly TRBD1 (5 bases). Germline V gene sequence: CDR1 SGHTA, CDR2 FQGNSA. The CDR3 consists of 15 residues. Trimming pared 3 bases from V and 5 bases from J, leaving 11 bases between. CDR3 residues: CASSFSGTNNSPLHF. CDR3 in DNA: TGTGCCAGCAGCTTCTCCGGGACGAATAATTCACCCCTCCACTTT.

This clone has a handful of counts. The rearrangement links TRBV5-4 to TRBJ2-7; D unresolved. CDR3 size: 14 residues. Trimming shortened V by 0 bases and J by 12 bases, and 19 bases separated the two germline ends. CDR1 SGHNT and CDR2 YYREEE come from the germline V gene (reference sequence). The CDR3 coding sequence is TGTGCCAGCAGCTTGGGATCACGCCCGGGTGTTTGGTACTTC. It encodes CASSLGSRPGVWYF.

This chain links TRBV10-2 with TRBJ1-2, with a weak D call TRBD1 (6 bases). Germline V lookup: CDR1 WSHSY, CDR2 SAAADI. V lost 2 bases to trimming and J lost 4 bases, with 8 bases between them. The CDR3 runs 13 residues. CDR3: CASSEGGGYGYTF. The CDR3 DNA reads as TGCGCCAGCAGTGAGGGGGGCGGCTATGGCTACACCTTC.

The chain recombines TRBV11-2 with TRBJ2-1; possible D gene TRBD2, 7 bases. V lost 3 bases to trimming and J lost 4 bases, with 10 bases between them. CDR3 length: 14 residues. Germline V gives CDR1 SGHAT, CDR2 FQNNGV. CDR3 amino acids: CASSLAGAYNEQFF. The CDR3 region has the DNA TGTGCCAGCAGCTTGGCGGGGGCGTACAATGAGCAGTTCTTC. Drawing the rest from reference TRBV11-2 and TRBJ2-1, the complete variable domain is EAGVAQSPRYKIIEKRQSVAFWCNPISGHATLYWYQQILGQGPKLLIQFQNNGVVDDSQLPKDRFSAERLKGVDSTLKIQPAKLEDSAVYLCASSLAGAYNEQFFGPGTRLTVL.

In this sample, this clone turned up a few times. The chain joins TRBV10-2 to TRBJ1-6; maybe TRBD1 (6 bases). This CDR3 is built from 15 residues. Germline V gene sequence: CDR1 WSHSY, CDR2 SAAADI. V was shortened by 6 bases and J by 7 bases, with 16 bases between the two germline ends. This CDR3 reads CASRNQQGENSPLHF. The DNA for the CDR3 is TGCGCCAGCAGAAACCAACAGGGAGAGAATTCACCCCTCCACTTT.

This clone was counted a few times. This chain connects TRBV12-5 to TRBJ1-2; possibly TRBD1 for D (5 bases). The ends were cut back, 4 bases at V and 4 bases at J, with 10 bases in the middle. The CDR3 loop spans 13 amino acids. Looked up from germline, CDR1 is LGHNT and CDR2 is FRNRAP. The CDR3: CASGSGTAYGYTF. The DNA for the CDR3 is TGTGCTAGTGGTTCAGGGACGGCCTATGGCTACACCTTC.

V and J are TRBV6-1 and TRBJ1-1, with a possible D match to TRBD1 (6 bases). V lost 6 bases and J lost 1, with 15 bases in between. The CDR3 length is 15 residues. CDR1 and CDR2 (germline): MNHNS, SASEGT. CDR3 sequence: CASSTGTTSNTEAFF. The DNA of the CDR3 is TGTGCCAGCAGCACCGGGACAACCTCGAACACTGAAGCTTTCTTT.

The rearrangement uses TRBV11-2 and TRBJ2-4, with no clear D. Germline CDR1 reads SGHAT; CDR2 reads FQNNGV. This CDR3 comprises 14 residues. With 1 base removed from V and 8 bases from J, the gap between germline ends came to 12 bases. The CDR3 nucleotides read TGTGCCAGCAGCTTAGGGGTCGGGCGAGACATTCAGTACTTC. This sequence encodes CASSLGVGRDIQYF.

The V gene is TRBV11-2, the J gene TRBJ2-2; tentative D call: TRBD2 (7 bases). The V end lost 7 bases, the J end lost 4 bases, and 19 bases lay between the germline ends. This CDR3 is 16 amino acids long. The germline CDR1 and CDR2 sequences are SGHAT and FQNNGV. The CDR3, as DNA: TGTGCCAGCACCTACTTCGGGGGGCGTCGCACCGGGGAGCTGTTTTTT. Protein sequence: CASTYFGGRRTGELFF.

This clone was observed a single time. The V and J genes are TRBV4-1 and TRBJ1-4; D might be TRBD1 (6 bases). Germline V gives CDR1 MGHRA, CDR2 YSYEKL. Trimming removed 4 bases at V and 2 bases at J, with 8 bases between. The CDR3 sequence is 14 residues long. CDR3 nucleotides: TGCGCCAGCAGCCCAACAGGGACTAATGAAAAACTGTTTTTT. This translates into CASSPTGTNEKLFF.